Following are 8 T cell receptor beta chains from one sample sequenced in a study of blood T cell repertoires in COVID-19 (dated by TCRdb to between 2020 and 2021). Library method: the immunoSEQ multiplex PCR assay. The immuneACCESS repertoire file appears here via TCRdb, limited to in-frame rearrangements. These files lack a portion of the clones; in checked studies, under half of the deficit traces to unresolved V genes, and the cause of the others is not known. The sample yields a few hundred thousand clones; roughly 91% were counted once. The biggest ten clones account for just under 1% of the sample. The sample taken for sequencing was peripheral blood. These receptors originate from a middle-aged woman who had recovered from COVID-19.

The CDR3 nucleotides are TGTGCCAGCAGCTTAGTAGAAGACTATGGCTACACCTTC. It is translated as CASSLVEDYGYTF. The J gene is TRBJ1-2, the V gene TRBV7-2, with D hard to call. CDR3 length: 13 amino acids. Germline assignment: CDR1 SGHTA and CDR2 FQGNSA. V lost 1 base and J lost 3, with 6 bases in between.

CDR3: CASSALAGAGNEQFF. The CDR3 DNA follows: TGTGCCAGCTCAGCCCTAGCGGGAGCGGGCAATGAGCAGTTCTTC. The V gene is TRBV18, the J gene TRBJ2-1; 10 nucleotides agree with TRBD2. CDR3 size: 15 residues. Germline V lookup: CDR1 KGHSH, CDR2 LQKENI. Unmatched junction bases numbered 7, after V lost 5 bases and J lost 6 bases. Full variable domain (missing parts from reference TRBV18 and TRBJ2-1): NAGVMQNPRHLVRRRGQEARLRCSPMKGHSHVYWYRQLPEEGLKFMVYLQKENIIDESGMPKERFSAEFPKEGPSILRIQQVVRGDSAAYFCASSALAGAGNEQFFGPGTRLTVL.

This chain uses TRBV4-3 with TRBJ2-1, with TRBD2 identical over 7 bases. Germline-derived CDR1 and CDR2 are LGHNA and YSLEER. The CDR3 extends over 17 amino acids. V gave up 1 base and J gave up 2 bases; unmatched junction bases: 8. The CDR3 spells CASSQGIPSGPYNEQFF. In nucleotides, the CDR3 is TGCGCCAGCAGCCAAGGTATTCCTAGCGGCCCCTACAATGAGCAGTTCTTC.

This sequence joins TRBV6-6 and TRBJ2-1; perhaps TRBD2 as D (5 bases). The germline CDR1 and CDR2 sequences are MNHNY and SVGAGI (reference sequence). V lost 6 bases, J lost 6 bases, and 18 bases lay in between. The CDR3 is made up of 15 amino acids. CDR3 coding DNA: TGTGCCAGCAGCGCCCGGACTGCCACAGTCAATGAGCAGTTCTTC. It specifies CASSARTATVNEQFF.

The J gene is TRBJ2-5, the V gene TRBV7-3; 7 bases line up with TRBD2. The germline gives CDR1 SGHTA, CDR2 FQGTGA. The V gene end was trimmed by 3 bases and the J gene end by 3 bases; junction bases not matched to a gene: 1. The CDR3 is 13 residues long. CDR3 residues: CASSFAGEETQYF. CDR3 sequence (DNA): TGTGCCAGCAGCTTCGCGGGAGAAGAGACCCAGTACTTC.

This chain joins TRBV4-3 and TRBJ1-6, with D unresolved. Germline V gene data show CDR1 as LGHNA and CDR2 as YSLEER. V lost 0 bases and J 0 bases, leaving 12 bases between the germline ends. The CDR3 covers 18 residues. The CDR3 DNA is TGCGCCAGCAGCCAAGAAGTGGCGGTGAGCTCCTATAATTCACCCCTCCACTTT. Its translation: CASSQEVAVSSYNSPLHF.

The chain couples TRBV30 to TRBJ1-5, with D hard to call. The germline V gene encodes CDR1 GTSNPN and CDR2 SVGIG (reference sequence). Trimming pared 2 bases from V and 6 bases from J, leaving 8 bases between. The CDR3 runs to 12 residues. CDR3 residues: CAWSSRVQPQHF. CDR3 sequence (DNA): TGTGCCTGGAGTTCCCGGGTTCAGCCCCAGCATTTT.

This clone came up a few times. The rearrangement links TRBV3-1 (or the pseudogene TRBV3-2) to TRBJ1-2, with 9 bases lining up with TRBD1. CDR1 is LGHDT and CDR2 is YNNKEL in the germline V gene (reference sequence). This CDR3 contains 15 residues. J lost 2 bases, V lost 4 bases, and 5 bases had no gene match. The CDR3 coding sequence is TGTGCCAGCAGCCGAGGACAGGGGCTAAACTATGGCTACACCTTC. The encoded protein is CASSRGQGLNYGYTF.